The 5 T cell receptor beta chains reported below all come from one sample, sequenced in a study of shared clonotypes between healthy human individuals. Naive CD8 cells, CD45RO-negative and positively selected for CCR7, excluded terminally differentiated effector memory CD45RA+ cells. Sequencing was performed with immunoSEQ multiplex PCR; in TCRdb, only in-frame clones are kept and a portion is missing. This sample yields millions of clones, of which 93% are seen a single time; approximately 1.7% belongs to the top ten. Source material: naive CD8+ T cells from PBMCs. The source is a man between 18 and 29 years old in good health. Some clones in this sample may be carry-over from other donors' samples.

Only one count was recorded for this clone. The chain uses TRBV5-1 and TRBJ2-3, with 13 positions matching TRBD2. This CDR3 is 17 amino acids long. The germline gives CDR1 SGHRS, CDR2 YFSETQ. V was clipped by 1 base and J by 4 bases; unmatched bases: 6. CDR3 bases: TGCGCCAGCAGCTTGCTTGGACTAGCGGGAGTAGCAGATACGCAGTATTTT. Residues: CASSLLGLAGVADTQYF.

The V and J genes are TRBV7-6 and TRBJ2-1; perhaps TRBD2 as D (6 bases). CDR3 length equals 15 residues. Germline loops: CDR1 SGHVS, CDR2 FNYEAQ. Trimming shortened V by 5 bases and J by 7 bases, and 18 bases separated the two germline ends. This chain's CDR3 is CASSPYSRGRNEQFF. The CDR3, as DNA: TGTGCCAGCAGCCCCTACTCCCGGGGGAGGAATGAGCAGTTCTTC.

The chain couples TRBV4-3 to TRBJ2-4; possible D gene TRBD2, 5 bases. The CDR3 extends over 18 amino acids. Trimming took off 0 bases at V and 0 bases at J, with 15 bases between the two ends. In germline, CDR1 is LGHNA, CDR2 YSLEER. The CDR3 protein is CASSQDPHGVLAKNIQYF. Here the CDR3 DNA reads TGCGCCAGCAGCCAAGATCCCCACGGGGTCCTAGCCAAAAACATTCAGTACTTC.

The chain uses TRBV29-1 and TRBJ2-7; TRBD1 is a possible D gene (6 bases). Germline CDR1 SQVTM, CDR2 ANQGSEA. V lost 6 bases and J lost 7, with 13 bases in between. The CDR3 covers 11 residues. For the CDR3, the DNA is TGCAGCGTGTGGATTACAGGGGAGCAGTACTTC. Residues: CSVWITGEQYF.

The chain employs TRBV4-1 and TRBJ1-5; no reliable D call. Germline CDR1 MGHRA, CDR2 YSYEKL. The CDR3 covers 18 residues. V gave up 1 base and J gave up 4 bases, with 20 bases separating them. CDR3 residues: CASSQARGRAEQNQPQHF. For the CDR3, the DNA is TGCGCCAGCAGCCAAGCCCGTGGCCGGGCCGAGCAGAATCAGCCCCAGCATTTT.